The clone carrying this T cell receptor beta chain was observed a few times. Its target is not known. This sample is drawn from a study of shared clonotypes between healthy human individuals. Across the whole study: The donor pool was made up of two women and three men aged 18 to 49.

Genomic DNA from unsorted samples was obtained from 70 million to 95 million PBMCs (per sample). Using immunoSEQ multiplex PCR, the repertoire was profiled, and TCRdb retains in-frame clones only, with some absent. The profile shows hundreds of thousands of clones, roughly 79% of them singletons. Study results and caveats: Blood alone was sampled, and tissue repertoires likely differ.

This TCR came from a woman in her 40s in good health. Some clones in this sample may be carry-over from other donors' samples. The specimen sequenced was PBMCs.

CDR3 bases: TGCGCCAGCAGCCAGGGCGGAACTAGCGGGAGATCAGAGACCCAGTACTTC. Amino acids: CASSQGGTSGRSETQYF. The gene calls are TRBV4-3 and TRBJ2-5, with 11 bases lining up with TRBD2. Germline CDR1 LGHNA, CDR2 YSLEER. This CDR3 has 17 residues. Trimming cost V 3 bases and J 4 bases; bases outside gene matches: 10.